A selection of T cell receptor beta chains follows, all from one sample in a study of blood T cell repertoires in COVID-19. Generated by immunoSEQ multiplex PCR, the TCRdb table keeps only in-frame clones and is missing some. The sample records over 85,000 clones, approximately 86% being singletons. What was sequenced was peripheral blood. The receptors were sampled from a man in his sixties with acute or convalescent COVID-19. The CDR3 runs from the conserved cysteine through the conserved F or W. D genes are given only for firm matches. Not all rows give a size; the values are once, few, many and, for expanded clones, a class.

clone size: -; V gene: TRBV5-4; J gene: TRBJ1-4; D gene: -; CDR3 protein: CASSSQGLNEKLFF; CDR3 DNA: TGTGCCAGCAGCTCGCAGGGCTTAAATGAAAAACTGTTTTTT
clone size: few; V gene: TRBV24-1; J gene: TRBJ1-2; D gene: -; CDR3 protein: CATSVDTGYTF; CDR3 DNA: TGTGCCACCAGTGTTGACACTGGCTACACCTTC
clone size: -; V gene: TRBV6-2/TRBV6-3; J gene: TRBJ1-2; D gene: -; CDR3 protein: CASSHRQDYGYTF; CDR3 DNA: TGTGCCAGCAGTCATAGACAGGACTATGGCTACACCTTC
clone size: -; V gene: TRBV29-1; J gene: TRBJ1-2; D gene: -; CDR3 protein: CSVGQGYGYTF; CDR3 DNA: TGCAGCGTTGGTCAGGGCTATGGCTACACCTTC
clone size: -; V gene: TRBV5-1; J gene: TRBJ1-3; D gene: -; CDR3 protein: CASSLGVGNTIYF; CDR3 DNA: TGCGCCAGCAGCTTGGGAGTTGGAAACACCATATATTTT
clone size: few; V gene: TRBV6-5; J gene: TRBJ1-1; D gene: TRBD1; CDR3 protein: CASSSGQGDTEAFF; CDR3 DNA: TGTGCCAGCAGTTCGGGACAGGGGGACACTGAAGCTTTCTTT
clone size: -; V gene: TRBV12-5; J gene: TRBJ1-1; D gene: -; CDR3 protein: CASAPQGNTEAFF; CDR3 DNA: TGTGCTAGTGCTCCTCAGGGAAACACTGAAGCTTTCTTT
clone size: -; V gene: TRBV30; J gene: TRBJ2-5; D gene: -; CDR3 protein: CAWSVNGETQYF; CDR3 DNA: TGTGCCTGGAGTGTAAACGGGGAGACCCAGTACTTC
clone size: -; V gene: TRBV28; J gene: TRBJ1-4; D gene: TRBD1; CDR3 protein: CASSLDRVREKLFF; CDR3 DNA: TGTGCCAGCAGTTTAGACAGGGTACGGGAAAAACTGTTTTTT
clone size: -; V gene: TRBV6-5; J gene: TRBJ1-1; D gene: -; CDR3 protein: CASRPVTGNTEAFF; CDR3 DNA: TGTGCCAGCAGACCCGTAACTGGGAACACTGAAGCTTTCTTT